Listed here are 20 T cell receptor beta chains from one sample, sequenced in a study of tumor and adjacent non-tumor tissue in lung cancer. This sample's RNA came from whole unsorted tissue. A modified ARM-PCR protocol with three rounds of nested PCR amplified TCRbeta. A single record per CDR3 protein comes from TCRdb applying MiXCR to the multiplex PCR reads. The sample lists 95,000 to 150,000 distinct CDR3 sequences; about 66% were seen once. Material: lung tumor tissue. These TCRs come from a man aged 25-40 years with non-small cell lung cancer.

About this clonotype itself: A read error may produce the germline difference seen at one junction end. V is TRBV4-3 and J is TRBJ2-3; TRBD2 agrees at 11 bases. Germline CDR1 and CDR2: LGHNA and YSLEER. There are 18 residues in the CDR3. This CDR3 reads CACSQDPTSGGSTGTQYF. The CDR3 nucleotides are TGCGCCTGCAGCCAAGATCCCACTAGCGGGGGTAGCACAGGTACGCAGTATTTT.

The chain combines TRBV11-3 with TRBJ2-1; D gene ambiguous. This CDR3 has 13 amino acids. The V end was cut by 9 bases, the J end by 13 bases, with 22 bases between. Germline V lookup: CDR1 SGHNT, CDR2 YENEEA. CDR3 amino acids: CASSPTPGNDQFF. The CDR3 nucleotides read TGTGCCAGTAGCCCCACACCTGGCAACGATCAGTTCTTC.

As to this clonotype: This sequence may be a read error, since a much larger clone differs from it by one base. The chain carries TRBV20-1 and TRBJ2-7, with D perhaps TRBD2 (6 bases). Germline-derived CDR1 and CDR2 are DFQATT and SNEGSKA (reference sequence). This CDR3 is 13 amino acids long. The V end lost 6 bases, the J end lost 6 bases, and 18 bases lay between the germline ends. The CDR3 sequence: CSASDTGEAEQYF. Written as DNA, the CDR3 is TGCAGTGCCTCGGACACCGGGGAGGCCGAGCAGTACTTC.

Concerning this clonotype itself: The junction does not match germline at one end; this may be a read error. CDR3 residues: CSADVGTIGNTIYF. In DNA, the CDR3 is TGCAGTGCTGACGTCGGGACAATCGGAAACACCATATATTTC. The chain joins TRBV20-1 to TRBJ1-3, with D maybe TRBD1 (6 bases). Germline V gene sequence: CDR1 DFQATT, CDR2 SNEGSKA (reference sequence). This CDR3 comprises 14 residues.

With respect to this clonotype: A single base separates this from a much larger clone, so it may be a read error. The chain joins TRBV20-1 to TRBJ2-1, with no clear D. V gave up 4 bases and J gave up 6 bases, with 7 bases separating them. The germline gives CDR1 DFQATT, CDR2 SNEGSKA (reference sequence). This CDR3 spans 11 amino acids. For the CDR3, the DNA is TGCAGTGCTATACCACGCAATGAGCAGTTCTTC. Translating it yields CSAIPRNEQFF.

The chain joins TRBV11-3 to TRBJ2-3; D not certain. V gave up 0 bases and J gave up 0 bases, with 19 bases separating them. Germline CDR1 SGHNT, CDR2 YENEEA. The CDR3 consists of 19 residues. CDR3 region: CASSLDQSTADTSTDTQYF. As DNA, the CDR3 is TGTGCCAGCAGCTTAGATCAATCCACAGCTGATACTAGCACAGATACGCAGTATTTT.

Worth noting for this clonotype: At one end, the junction sequence differs from germline, possibly due to a read error. The rearrangement joins TRBV12-3 or TRBV12-4 to TRBJ2-7; D unresolved. This CDR3 region has 13 residues. CDR3 bases: TGTGTCAGCAGTTTGGGGAATTCCTTCGAGCAGTACTTC. It is translated as CVSSLGNSFEQYF.

A word on this clonotype: A read error may be the cause here, since a much bigger clone is one base away. The chain combines TRBV29-1 with TRBJ2-7, with D unresolved. Trimming took off 1 base at V and 6 bases at J, with 19 bases between the two ends. CDR3 length: 15 residues. Per germline, CDR1 SQVTM and CDR2 ANQGSEA. CDR3 coding DNA: TGCAGCGTTGAAGGATATGTGGCACCCACACCCGAGCAGTACTTC. Its protein product is CSVEGYVAPTPEQYF.

This clonotype has only a few counts. Being one base from a much bigger clone, this may be a read error. The chain has TRBV6-5 and TRBJ1-2; a weak D match, TRBD1 (6 bases). This CDR3 has 14 amino acids. Germline CDR1 MNHEY, CDR2 SVGAGI. The CDR3 loop is CTSSTYGDGRGYTF. CDR3 DNA sequence: TGTACCAGCAGTACCTACGGGGACGGGAGGGGGTACACCTTC.

The chain uses TRBV11-1 and TRBJ2-7; TRBD1 matches at 7 bases. The germline gives CDR1 SGHAT, CDR2 FQDESV (reference sequence). V gave up 10 bases and J gave up 3 bases; unmatched junction bases: 15. The CDR3 contains 15 residues. The CDR3 coding sequence is TGTGCCACTAGCTTCCGGACAGGAAGGGGCTACGAGCAGTACTTC. Translation gives CATSFRTGRGYEQYF.

This clonotype was seen ten or more times. This chain joins TRBV29-1 and TRBJ2-1; D unclear. Per germline, CDR1 SQVTM and CDR2 ANQGSEA. This CDR3 contains 11 residues. V shed 7 bases and J shed 6 bases, with 10 bases lying between them. CDR3 loop: CSARPTNEQFF. In DNA form, the CDR3 reads TGCAGCGCCCGGCCGACCAATGAGCAGTTCTTC.

This clonotype was recorded at least ten times. This chain joins TRBV20-1 and TRBJ1-1; the D gene is possibly TRBD1 (5 bases). The CDR3 has 14 residues. V lost 6 bases and J lost 0, with 14 bases in between. Looked up from germline, CDR1 is DFQATT and CDR2 is SNEGSKA (reference sequence). CDR3 in amino acids: CSASLRGLNTEAFF. CDR3 coding DNA: TGCAGTGCATCCCTGAGGGGACTGAACACTGAAGCTTTCTTT.

Remarks on this clonotype: At one end, the junction sequence differs from germline, possibly due to a read error. V and J are TRBV11-3 and TRBJ2-3; maybe TRBD2 (6 bases). The CDR3 totals 14 residues. Germline CDR1 SGHNT, CDR2 YENEEA. The CDR3 DNA reads as TGTGCCACCAGCTTAGGAGGGTACACAGATACGCAGTATTTT. It is translated as CATSLGGYTDTQYF.

The chain recombines TRBV5-1 with TRBJ2-3; TRBD1 or TRBD2 may be the D gene (5 bases each). V gave up 2 bases and J gave up 4 bases, with 8 bases separating them. The CDR3 is 13 amino acids. Per germline, CDR1 SGHRS and CDR2 YFSETQ. The CDR3 here is CASSFTGPDTQYF. As DNA, the CDR3 is TGCGCCAGCAGCTTCACGGGGCCAGATACGCAGTATTTT.

Details on this clonotype: The germline gene is not matched at one end of the junction; a read error may be the cause. This chain joins TRBV12-3 or TRBV12-4 and TRBJ2-7; D may correspond to TRBD1 or TRBD2 (5 bases each). CDR3 size: 14 residues. The CDR3 loop reads CASSSGLPPYELCF. CDR3 nucleotide sequence: TGTGCCAGCAGTTCGGGGCTGCCCCCCTACGAGCTGTGCTTC.

In regard to this clonotype: One end of the junction fails to match germline, which may point to a read error. The CDR3 reads CASSQDERGGTHEQYF. The CDR3 bases are TGCGCCAGCAGCCAAGATGAGCGGGGAGGTACCCACGAACAGTACTTC. The rearrangement joins TRBV4-1 to TRBJ2-7, with 7 bases that match TRBD2. The germline gives CDR1 MGHRA, CDR2 YSYEKL. This CDR3 has 16 residues.

The V call is TRBV29-1, the J call TRBJ1-2; D is ambiguous. V lost 2 bases and J lost 5, with 18 bases in between. CDR3 length: 15 residues. Germline assignment: CDR1 SQVTM and CDR2 ANQGSEA. DNA of the CDR3: TGCAGCGTTGAACGATCGATACTCAACAATTATGGCTACACCTTC. Its protein is CSVERSILNNYGYTF.

This clonotype has a single count. One end of the junction does not line up with germline, which may come from a read error. This sequence joins TRBV30 and TRBJ2-2; D is perhaps TRBD2 (5 bases). The CDR3 has 12 amino acids. Germline CDR1 GTSNPN, CDR2 SVGIG (reference sequence). In nucleotides, the CDR3 is TGTGTCTGGACTCCAATCACCGGGGAGCTGTTTTTT. Translation: CVWTPITGELFF.

In the case of this clonotype: Since a much larger clone is just one base distant, this may be a read error. This chain uses TRBV20-1 with TRBJ1-1, with no clear D. The V gene lost 0 bases and the J gene lost 0 bases, with 8 bases spanning the gap. The CDR3 totals 14 residues. The germline V gene encodes CDR1 DFQATT and CDR2 SNEGSKA (reference sequence). CDR3 nucleotide sequence: TGCAGTGCTAGAGAGGACGGAATGAACACTGAAGCTTTCTTT. Its protein is CSAREDGMNTEAFF.

V is TRBV20-1 and J is TRBJ2-7; no reliable D call. Germline assignment: CDR1 DFQATT and CDR2 SNEGSKA (reference sequence). The CDR3 consists of 14 residues. Trimming left V 0 bases short and J 2 bases short, with 11 bases between. The CDR3 reads CSARDGLRPYEQYF. DNA for the CDR3: TGCAGTGCTAGAGATGGGCTTAGGCCCTACGAGCAGTACTTC.